This passage covers 4 T cell receptor beta chains from one sample sequenced in a study of prognosis after radiotherapy for stage I lung cancer. TCR beta CDR3 was amplified from genomic DNA by two-round multiplex PCR. Amplification in first-round PCR relied on primers specific to each TRBV and TRBJ gene. TCRdb redid the calling of the multiplex PCR reads with MiXCR, one entry per CDR3 protein. This table holds about 16,000 distinct CDR3 sequences, about 44% found once. Sequencing was performed on PBMCs, taken before or after stereotactic body radiation therapy (not recorded which). The receptors stem from a donor at least 50 years old with non-small cell lung cancer.

V is TRBV6-1 and J is TRBJ2-7; TRBD2 agrees at 8 bases. Germline assignment: CDR1 MNHNS and CDR2 SASEGT. This CDR3 has 17 residues. The V gene end was trimmed by 9 bases and the J gene end by 3 bases; junction bases not matched to a gene: 19. The CDR3 spells CASGLKVGGGSLYEQYF. CDR3 nucleotide sequence: TGTGCCAGTGGGTTAAAGGTCGGCGGGGGGTCACTCTACGAGCAGTACTTC.

Sample share makes this clonotype medium-sized. CDR3 nucleotide sequence: TGTGCCAGCAGGTTTCAGGCCTCCTACGAGCAGTACTTC. Encoded protein: CASRFQASYEQYF. V usage is TRBV6-1 and J usage is TRBJ2-7; no definite D call. Trimming cost V 6 bases and J 0 bases, with 9 bases left between them. CDR3 length equals 13 residues. Germline V gene lookup returns CDR1 MNHNS and CDR2 SASEGT.

This clonotype is categorized as medium-sized. This chain uses TRBV28 with TRBJ1-5, with D uncertain. V was cut by 3 bases and J by 6 bases, with 6 bases left in between. Germline V gene sequence: CDR1 MDHEN, CDR2 SYDVKM. The CDR3 is made up of 12 amino acids. The chain's CDR3 is CASSLPGQPQHF. In nucleotides, the CDR3 is TGTGCCAGCAGTTTGCCGGGTCAGCCCCAGCATTTT.

This clonotype has a single count. J is TRBJ2-7 and V is TRBV27; no definite D call. Germline values: CDR1 MNHEY, CDR2 SMNVEV (reference sequence). The CDR3 is 16 amino acids. Trimming shortened V by 5 bases and J by 6 bases, and 23 bases separated the two germline ends. For the CDR3, the DNA is TGTGCCAGCAGTCCTTGGATAGGGCAAAGGGTGATCGAGCAGTACTTC. Its protein is CASSPWIGQRVIEQYF.